The rows below give T cell receptor beta chains drawn from one sample of a study of siplizumab effects on memory and regulatory T cells. Using immunoSEQ multiplex PCR, the repertoire was profiled, and TCRdb retains in-frame clones only, with some absent. The table includes more than 85,000 clones, about 90% detected once. The sample consisted of CD4+ T cells sorted from blood. The receptors were gathered from a human donor in good health. Both conserved end residues are part of each CDR3. Fields, in order: clone size, D gene, V gene, J gene, CDR3 DNA, CDR3 protein. A D gene is named only where the DNA matches it firmly. Not every row has a clone size; where given, it reads once, few, many or a size class.

size: .
D: .
V: TRBV19
J: TRBJ2-1
DNA: TGTGCCAGTACGGGGTTATCCACCTACAATGAGCAGTTCTTC
CDR3: CASTGLSTYNEQFF

size: once
D: .
V: TRBV7-2
J: TRBJ2-7
DNA: TGTGCCAGCAGCTCTACAGGCTACGAGCAGTACTTC
CDR3: CASSSTGYEQYF

size: .
D: TRBD1
V: TRBV18
J: TRBJ2-1
DNA: TGTGCCAGCTCTCGCGAGGGGACAGGGCTGAATGAGCAGTTCTTC
CDR3: CASSREGTGLNEQFF

size: .
D: .
V: TRBV18
J: TRBJ1-2
DNA: TGTGCCAGCTCACCCGACAGAAACTATGGCTACACCTTC
CDR3: CASSPDRNYGYTF

size: .
D: .
V: TRBV7-2
J: TRBJ2-1
DNA: TGTGCCAGCAGCTTACATGGCAGCGGGTCCTACAATGAGCAGTTCTTC
CDR3: CASSLHGSGSYNEQFF

size: .
D: .
V: TRBV30
J: TRBJ1-6
DNA: TGTGCCTGGAGTGCACGCGGGGGCCAGTCCTATAATTCACCCCTCCACTTT
CDR3: CAWSARGGQSYNSPLHF

size: .
D: TRBD1
V: TRBV29-1
J: TRBJ2-5
DNA: TGCAGCTTCCTCGGGACAGGGGGGGAGACCCAGTACTTC
CDR3: CSFLGTGGETQYF

size: .
D: .
V: TRBV4-2
J: TRBJ1-1
DNA: TGTGCCAGCAGCCAAGATTCCGGGAACAGGGCCACTGAAGCTTTCTTT
CDR3: CASSQDSGNRATEAFF

size: once
D: .
V: TRBV5-6
J: TRBJ2-7
DNA: TGTGCCACCTACTCTAGCGACTCCTACGAGCAGTACTTC
CDR3: CATYSSDSYEQYF

size: .
D: .
V: TRBV5-4
J: TRBJ2-5
DNA: TGTGCCAGCAGCCCGGAGGCCAGGGCAGAGACCCAGTACTTC
CDR3: CASSPEARAETQYF

size: .
D: .
V: TRBV19
J: TRBJ1-1
DNA: TGTGCCAGTAGTGTCGGACAGATAACTGAAGCTTTCTTT
CDR3: CASSVGQITEAFF

size: .
D: TRBD1
V: TRBV5-4
J: TRBJ1-1
DNA: TGTGCCAGCAGCATAACAGGGGGCACTGAAGCTTTCTTT
CDR3: CASSITGGTEAFF

size: .
D: .
V: TRBV11-2
J: TRBJ2-7
DNA: TGTGCCAGCAGCTTAGATTCGATATACGAGCAGTACTTC
CDR3: CASSLDSIYEQYF

size: .
D: .
V: TRBV15
J: TRBJ2-7
DNA: TGTGCCACCAGCAAGCCCGACAAGGAGCAGTACTTC
CDR3: CATSKPDKEQYF

size: .
D: .
V: TRBV7-6
J: TRBJ1-5
DNA: TGTGCCAGCAGCCAGGGACCCAATCAGCCCCAGCATTTT
CDR3: CASSQGPNQPQHF

size: .
D: .
V: TRBV30
J: TRBJ2-2
DNA: TGTGCCTGGCTAGGGGACACCGGGGAGCTGTTTTTT
CDR3: CAWLGDTGELFF

size: .
D: .
V: TRBV6-1
J: TRBJ1-5
DNA: TGTGCCAGCAGTGAAGTGTGGGGGGCTAACAATCAGCCCCAGCATTTT
CDR3: CASSEVWGANNQPQHF

size: .
D: .
V: TRBV7-3
J: TRBJ2-3
DNA: TGTGCCAGCAGCCCGGACACAGATACGCAGTATTTT
CDR3: CASSPDTDTQYF

size: .
D: TRBD1
V: TRBV10-3
J: TRBJ2-7
DNA: TGTGCCATCAGACCCGGGACAGGGGGTGGCGAGCAGTACTTC
CDR3: CAIRPGTGGGEQYF

size: .
D: TRBD1
V: TRBV6-5
J: TRBJ2-7
DNA: TGTGCCAGCAGCACCGGGACAGGGATATTCGAGCAGTACTTC
CDR3: CASSTGTGIFEQYF

size: .
D: .
V: TRBV19
J: TRBJ2-7
DNA: TGTGCCAGTAGTATCCACGGTTCGTACGAGCAGTACTTC
CDR3: CASSIHGSYEQYF

size: .
D: .
V: TRBV30
J: TRBJ1-2
DNA: TGTGCCTGGGGCAGGGACGGCTATGGCTACACCTTC
CDR3: CAWGRDGYGYTF

size: .
D: .
V: TRBV6-5
J: TRBJ2-4
DNA: TGTGCCAGCAGTTACTCGACTTGGGGGGACATTCAGTACTTC
CDR3: CASSYSTWGDIQYF

size: .
D: TRBD2
V: TRBV5-1
J: TRBJ2-3
DNA: TGCGCCAGCAGCTTGGGACTAGCGGGAGGGCCGGGAGATACGCAGTATTTT
CDR3: CASSLGLAGGPGDTQYF

size: .
D: TRBD1
V: TRBV7-9
J: TRBJ1-2
DNA: TGTGCCAGCAGCTTTTTGGGACAGGGCAACTATGGCTACACCTTC
CDR3: CASSFLGQGNYGYTF

size: .
D: TRBD2
V: TRBV6-6
J: TRBJ2-7
DNA: TGTGCCAGCAGTTCCGGACTAGCGGGAGTGGAGGAGCAGTACTTC
CDR3: CASSSGLAGVEEQYF

size: .
D: .
V: TRBV5-1
J: TRBJ1-6
DNA: TGCGCCAGCAGCTTGAAGAGTCAGGGAGGGAGCTATAATTCACCCCTCCACTTT
CDR3: CASSLKSQGGSYNSPLHF

size: .
D: TRBD2
V: TRBV28
J: TRBJ2-5
DNA: TGTGCCAGCAGTAAAACTAGCGGCCCCGGGACCCAGTACTTC
CDR3: CASSKTSGPGTQYF

size: once
D: TRBD2
V: TRBV5-1
J: TRBJ2-3
DNA: TGCGCCAGCAGCTTGGACGGGAGGGCCCCCGATACGCAGTATTTT
CDR3: CASSLDGRAPDTQYF

size: .
D: TRBD1
V: TRBV5-6
J: TRBJ1-5
DNA: TGTGCCAGCAGCTCCAGGGGGCGCAGGAATCAGCCCCAGCATTTT
CDR3: CASSSRGRRNQPQHF

size: .
D: .
V: TRBV7-8
J: TRBJ1-5
DNA: TGTGCCAGCAGCGTCCGGGAGGCGGGCAATCAGCCCCAGCATTTT
CDR3: CASSVREAGNQPQHF

size: .
D: TRBD1
V: TRBV7-9
J: TRBJ2-5
DNA: TGTGCCAGCAGCGCAAGGCCGGGACAGGGGGGAGAGACCCAGTACTTC
CDR3: CASSARPGQGGETQYF

size: .
D: .
V: TRBV7-9
J: TRBJ1-5
DNA: TGTGCCATCTGCGAAGGGCAAGGTCAGCCCCAGCATTTT
CDR3: CAICEGQGQPQHF

size: .
D: TRBD1
V: TRBV6-6
J: TRBJ1-5
DNA: TGTGCCAGCAACCGGGCAGGGGGTAGCAATCAGCCCCAGCATTTT
CDR3: CASNRAGGSNQPQHF

size: .
D: TRBD2
V: TRBV19
J: TRBJ2-1
DNA: TGTGCCAGTAGTACCGCTAGCGGCGGCTACAATGAGCAGTTCTTC
CDR3: CASSTASGGYNEQFF

size: .
D: TRBD2
V: TRBV19
J: TRBJ2-1
DNA: TGTGCCAGTAGTATCGGCGGGAGTACCTACAATGAGCAGTTCTTC
CDR3: CASSIGGSTYNEQFF